These T cell receptor beta chains were read from a single sample in a study of blood T cell repertoires in COVID-19. Profiled with immunoSEQ multiplex PCR; TCRdb holds only in-frame clones, not every one. The profile shows about 430,000 clones, approximately 91% of them singletons. Sequencing used PBMCs or T cells enriched from blood (not recorded which). The receptors come from a woman aged 18-29 years who had been exposed to COVID-19. CDR3s include the opening cysteine and the closing phenylalanine or tryptophan. The order of the fields is clone size, J gene, V gene, D gene, CDR3 DNA, CDR3 protein. D genes are given only for firm matches. For some rows the clone size is stated as once, few or many, or as a class when expanded; others skip it.

>NA|TRBJ2-7|TRBV7-8|TRBD1
TGTGCCAGCAGCTCCGCCGGACAGGGTACCTACGAGCAGTACTTC
CASSSAGQGTYEQYF
>NA|TRBJ1-1|TRBV28|TRBD1
TGTGCCAGCAGGTCCGGGACAGGGATACGGAACACTGAAGCTTTCTTT
CASRSGTGIRNTEAFF
>NA|TRBJ2-5|TRBV10-2|NA
TGCGCCAGCAGACGGTCCCAAGAGACCCAGTACTTC
CASRRSQETQYF
>NA|TRBJ1-2|TRBV3-1/TRBV3-2|NA
TGTGCCAGCAGCCAAGATAGGGTTACAGGATCCTATGGCTACACCTTC
CASSQDRVTGSYGYTF
>NA|TRBJ1-3|TRBV28|NA
TGTGCCAGCAGTTTAGACAGCAACTCTGGAAACACCATATATTTT
CASSLDSNSGNTIYF
>NA|TRBJ1-2|TRBV19|NA
TGTGCCAGTACCGACCAGGGGATCTATGGCTACACCTTC
CASTDQGIYGYTF
>NA|TRBJ1-4|TRBV5-1|TRBD1
TGCGCCAGCAGCTTGACGACAGGGGCTAATGAAAAACTGTTTTTT
CASSLTTGANEKLFF
>NA|TRBJ2-1|TRBV27|NA
TGTGCCAGCAGTAGACTTCAGGGGATTGAGCAGTTCTTC
CASSRLQGIEQFF
>NA|TRBJ1-1|TRBV19|NA
TGTGCCAGTAGTCCCAGGACAGCCTTTAAGAACACTGAAGCTTTCTTT
CASSPRTAFKNTEAFF
>NA|TRBJ2-7|TRBV5-8|TRBD1
TGTGCCAGCAGCTCAGGACAGGGTATGTCGTACTTC
CASSSGQGMSYF
>NA|TRBJ1-3|TRBV18|NA
TGTGCCAGCTCACCACGGCAGGATGGAAACACCATATATTTT
CASSPRQDGNTIYF
>NA|TRBJ2-1|TRBV18|TRBD2
TGTGCCAGCCGGGGACTAGCGGGCAGCTCCTACAATGAGCAGTTCTTC
CASRGLAGSSYNEQFF
>NA|TRBJ2-5|TRBV28|NA
TGTGCCAGCAGTATCGAAGACGCGACAGGACAAGAGACCCAGTACTTC
CASSIEDATGQETQYF
>NA|TRBJ2-5|TRBV12-5|TRBD2
TGTGCTAGTGGTTCGGGGGAGGGCCTTGAGACCCAGTACTTC
CASGSGEGLETQYF
>NA|TRBJ2-4|TRBV28|TRBD2
TGTGCCAGCAGCCCTAGACGAGCGGGAGGGGTGTCGGGCAAAAACATTCAGTACTTC
CASSPRRAGGVSGKNIQYF
>NA|TRBJ1-5|TRBV5-5|NA
TGTGCCAGCAGCTTCACAGGGCTTCATAGCAATCAGCCCCAGCATTTT
CASSFTGLHSNQPQHF
>NA|TRBJ2-7|TRBV18|NA
TGTGCCAGCTCCCCTGCTGGAGACTACGAGCAGTACTTC
CASSPAGDYEQYF
>once|TRBJ2-2|TRBV27|NA
TGTGCCAGCAGTTTGAGGGGCGAGTGGGGGGTGAACACCGGGGAGCTGTTTTTT
CASSLRGEWGVNTGELFF
>NA|TRBJ2-3|TRBV15|TRBD2
TGTGCCACCAGCGGGCGGGGGGTAAACACAGATACGCAGTATTTT
CATSGRGVNTDTQYF
>NA|TRBJ1-1|TRBV7-6|TRBD1
TGTGCCAGCAGCTTAGGAATTGGGGGACAGGCTGAAGCTTTCTTT
CASSLGIGGQAEAFF
>once|TRBJ1-2|TRBV5-1|TRBD1
TGCGCCAGCAGCTTGGGGGGACAGTATTACTATGGCTACACCTTC
CASSLGGQYYYGYTF
>few|TRBJ1-3|TRBV6-5|NA
TGTGCCAGCAGTTACTCGAGCGGGAGACGAGGGAACACCATATATTTT
CASSYSSGRRGNTIYF
>few|TRBJ1-2|TRBV18|TRBD1
TGTGCCAGCTCACCGGACAGGGACGCATATGGCTACACCTTC
CASSPDRDAYGYTF
>NA|TRBJ2-5|TRBV11-2|TRBD2
TGTGCCAGCAGCTTAGACGGCGGGAGGAGGTACGAGACCCAGTACTTC
CASSLDGGRRYETQYF
>NA|TRBJ2-1|TRBV30|TRBD1
TGTGCCTGGAATAGGGACAGGGGGTTCAATGAGCAGTTCTTC
CAWNRDRGFNEQFF
>NA|TRBJ2-1|TRBV19|TRBD1
TGTGCCAGTAGTTCCCGCCGGGACAGAGACAATGAGCAGTTCTTC
CASSSRRDRDNEQFF
>NA|TRBJ2-7|TRBV28|TRBD1
TGTGCCAGCAGCTTGTGGGGACAGGGGTCCTGGGAGCAGTACTTC
CASSLWGQGSWEQYF
>NA|TRBJ2-7|TRBV7-9|NA
TGTGCCAGCAGTTTCCGGGACTTCGCCTACGAGCAGTACTTC
CASSFRDFAYEQYF
>NA|TRBJ1-2|TRBV7-2|NA
TGTGCCAGCAGCGCACCAGACAGAGCTAACTATGGCTACACCTTC
CASSAPDRANYGYTF
>NA|TRBJ1-2|TRBV21-1|NA
TGTGCCAGCAGCAAGAGGGACATCAACTATGGCTACACCTTC
CASSKRDINYGYTF
>NA|TRBJ1-4|TRBV28|NA
TGTGCCAGCAGTTTTAGTCCTCGTGCAACTAATGAAAAACTGTTTTTT
CASSFSPRATNEKLFF
>NA|TRBJ1-6|TRBV3-1/TRBV3-2|TRBD1
TGTGCCAGCAGCCTTTTTCGAACCGGGACAGGTTGGATGAATTCACCCCTCCACTTT
CASSLFRTGTGWMNSPLHF
>NA|TRBJ1-2|TRBV19|TRBD1
TGTGCCAGTAGATCGGGACAGGGGGACTATGGCTACACCTTC
CASRSGQGDYGYTF
>NA|TRBJ2-1|TRBV6-5|NA
TGTGCCAGCAGGAAGGGGCTGGTCACTGAGCAGTTCTTC
CASRKGLVTEQFF
>NA|TRBJ2-1|TRBV19|TRBD2
TGTGCCGCTTCTCTCGGGGGGGCCGGTGAGCAGTTCTTC
CAASLGGAGEQFF
>few|TRBJ1-2|TRBV7-8|NA
TGTGCCAGCTCCACCGGGGGGGGGACCCCCTATGGCTACACCTTC
CASSTGGGTPYGYTF
>NA|TRBJ1-1|TRBV3-1/TRBV3-2|TRBD1
TGTGCCAGCAGCCGGTACCGGGACAGGGAGAACACTGAAGCTTTCTTT
CASSRYRDRENTEAFF
>NA|TRBJ2-1|TRBV6-5|NA
TGTGCCAGCAGTTTACACAGGGACTACAATGAGCAGTTCTTC
CASSLHRDYNEQFF
>NA|TRBJ2-3|TRBV14|NA
TGTGCCAGCAGCCAAGAAGGCCTAGGGGGCACAGATACGCAGTATTTT
CASSQEGLGGTDTQYF
>NA|TRBJ2-3|TRBV20-1|TRBD2
TGCAGTGCTAGTATCCTAGCGGGGAGCACAGATACGCAGTATTTT
CSASILAGSTDTQYF